Sequencing of this T cell receptor beta chain was carried out in a study of T cell changes during pregnancy in multiple sclerosis. The CDR3 spans 14 residues. Germline values: CDR1 KGHSH, CDR2 LQKENI. V was shortened by 0 bases and J by 10 bases, with 12 bases between the two germline ends. TCRdb keeps only in-frame clones here, not all; method: immunoSEQ multiplex PCR. The sample carries more than 35,000 clones, 92% recorded once. This sequence originates from a female donor in good health, enrolled as a control in a pregnancy study. The rearrangement uses TRBV18 and TRBJ2-2; TRBD2 is a possible D gene (5 bases). The sample was CD4+ T cells from peripheral blood mononuclear cells, taken in the third trimester of pregnancy. CDR3 loop: CASSPPGGLAELFF. CDR3 in DNA: TGTGCCAGCTCACCACCAGGAGGTCTTGCGGAGCTGTTTTTT.